The 16 T cell receptor beta chains below were found in one sample sequenced in a study of blood T cell repertoires in COVID-19. Measured with immunoSEQ multiplex PCR; TCRdb has only the in-frame clones, and not every one. The sample lists approximately 66,000 clones, over 70% occurring once. Sequencing used peripheral blood. The receptors stem from a man between 60 and 75 years old with acute or convalescent COVID-19.

CDR3 nucleotides: TGTGCCAGCAGCACAGGGGGCATCGACACTGAAGCTTTCTTT. It is translated as CASSTGGIDTEAFF. The rearrangement uses TRBV7-3 and TRBJ1-1; 9 positions agree with TRBD1. The V and J ends lost 5 bases and 3 bases, in that order; junction bases with no gene match: 4. There are 14 residues in the CDR3. Germline values: CDR1 SGHTA, CDR2 FQGTGA.

The J gene is TRBJ1-2, the V gene TRBV6-4, with TRBD1 matching 8 bases. The germline V gene encodes CDR1 MRHNA and CDR2 SNTAGT. This CDR3 has 15 residues. V was clipped by 3 bases and J by 4 bases; unmatched bases: 7. CDR3 sequence reads: CASSESTGESYGYTF. The CDR3 DNA reads as TGTGCCAGCAGTGAATCGACAGGGGAGTCCTATGGCTACACCTTC.

J is TRBJ2-2 and V is TRBV7-3, with 9 bases aligning to TRBD1. The V gene end was trimmed by 2 bases and the J gene end by 4 bases; junction bases not matched to a gene: 5. The CDR3 loop spans 16 amino acids. CDR1 is SGHTA, CDR2 FQGTGA, per germline. The CDR3 sequence: CASSLSTGGSTGELFF. The CDR3 DNA reads TGTGCCAGCAGCTTATCCACAGGGGGCAGCACCGGGGAGCTGTTTTTT. Looking up the rest from reference TRBV7-3 and TRBJ2-2 gives the full variable domain: GAGVSQTPSNKVTEKGKYVELRCDPISGHTALYWYRQSLGQGPEFLIYFQGTGAADDSGLPNDRFFAVRPEGSVSTLKIQRTERGDSAVYLCASSLSTGGSTGELFFGEGSRLTVL.

The chain combines TRBV3-1 (or the pseudogene TRBV3-2) with TRBJ1-2; no firm D call. The CDR3 runs to 13 residues. Germline V gene sequence: CDR1 LGHDT, CDR2 YNNKEL (reference sequence). Trimming pared 4 bases from V and 8 bases from J, leaving 14 bases between. The CDR3 nucleotides read TGTGCCAGCAGCCCTCGGGTTGCTGCGGGCTACACCTTC. Translated: CASSPRVAAGYTF.

The gene calls are TRBV28 and TRBJ1-1; 8 nucleotides match TRBD1. V dropped 5 bases and J dropped 9; count of bases not matched to a gene: 8. Germline V gene sequence: CDR1 MDHEN, CDR2 SYDVKM. The CDR3 is 13 residues long. CDR3: CASSPLGQAKAFF. The CDR3 DNA sequence: TGTGCCAGCAGTCCCCTGGGACAGGCAAAAGCTTTCTTT.

The chain uses TRBV28 and TRBJ2-1; 8 bases agree with TRBD2. J lost 0 bases, V lost 4 bases, and 11 bases had no gene match. Per germline, CDR1 MDHEN and CDR2 SYDVKM. The CDR3 runs to 18 residues. CDR3 region: CASSSAGWSGSSYNEQFF. Here the CDR3 DNA reads TGTGCCAGCAGTTCAGCAGGTTGGAGCGGGAGCTCCTACAATGAGCAGTTCTTC.

V gene TRBV28 combines with J gene TRBJ2-7; weak D call: TRBD2 (5 bases). The V gene's germline CDR1 is MDHEN and CDR2 SYDVKM. The CDR3 extends over 11 amino acids. V dropped 3 bases and J dropped 6 bases, with 6 bases sitting between them. Here the CDR3 reads CASSFRGEQYF. The CDR3 DNA is TGTGCCAGCAGTTTTCGGGGCGAGCAGTACTTC.

V is TRBV19 and J is TRBJ1-2; TRBD1 matches 8 bases. CDR3 size: 14 residues. J gave up 3 bases and V 6 bases, and 6 bases lay outside the gene matches. From germline, CDR1 is LNHDA and CDR2 SQIVND (reference sequence). Here the CDR3 reads CASRLTGGDYGYTF. CDR3 DNA: TGTGCCAGTAGACTCACAGGGGGGGACTATGGCTACACCTTC.

The chain joins TRBV19 to TRBJ1-2, with 8 bases that match TRBD1. This CDR3 contains 16 residues. V lost 1 base, J lost 3 bases, and 7 bases stayed unmatched. Germline values: CDR1 LNHDA, CDR2 SQIVND (reference sequence). This CDR3 is CASSIGRTGLYYGYTF. CDR3 DNA: TGTGCCAGTAGTATAGGGAGGACAGGGCTCTACTATGGCTACACCTTC.

The chain has TRBV5-4 and TRBJ2-2, with 13 bases identical to TRBD2. CDR1 is SGHNT, CDR2 YYREEE, per germline (reference sequence). The CDR3 consists of 17 residues. With 4 bases clipped from V and 3 bases from J, the junction kept 6 bases outside the gene matches. This CDR3 is CASSLGLAGTYTGELFF. In DNA form, the CDR3 reads TGTGCCAGCAGCCTGGGACTAGCGGGAACCTACACCGGGGAGCTGTTTTTT.

The chain is built from TRBV18 and TRBJ2-1; 9 nucleotides line up with TRBD2. CDR3 length: 22 amino acids. V shed 6 bases and J 0 bases; nucleotides not matched to a gene: 24. Germline CDR1 is KGHSH and CDR2 is LQKENI. The chain's CDR3 is CASSHPPGFSGRKRGSYNEQFF. DNA of the CDR3: TGTGCCAGCTCCCATCCCCCCGGGTTTAGCGGGAGAAAAAGGGGCTCCTACAATGAGCAGTTCTTC.

The chain is built from TRBV6-5 and TRBJ1-4, with D uncertain. The germline V and J ends were trimmed by 6 bases and 2 bases, with 7 bases remaining between them. The length of the CDR3 is 13 residues. Germline CDR1 and CDR2: MNHEY and SVGAGI. DNA of the CDR3: TGTGCCAGCAGGTCGGGGACTAATGAAAAACTGTTTTTT. It encodes CASRSGTNEKLFF.

This rearrangement joins TRBV27 to TRBJ2-7; 7 bases line up with TRBD2. CDR3 size: 14 residues. CDR1 is MNHEY, CDR2 SMNVEV, per germline (reference sequence). V dropped 3 bases and J dropped 2; count of bases not matched to a gene: 4. The DNA of the CDR3 is TGTGCCAGCAGTTTGGCGGGAGAAACCTACGAGCAGTACTTC. Its protein is CASSLAGETYEQYF.

This clone was counted between two and nine times. This sequence joins TRBV30 and TRBJ2-7; TRBD2 matches 8 bases. J was trimmed by 0 bases and V by 4 bases; bases with no gene match: 8. The germline CDR1 and CDR2 sequences are GTSNPN and SVGIG (reference sequence). The length of the CDR3 is 15 residues. CDR3 region: CAWTLGGESSYEQYF. CDR3 sequence (DNA): TGTGCCTGGACTCTCGGGGGGGAGAGCTCCTACGAGCAGTACTTC.

This chain joins TRBV9 and TRBJ2-1; 8 nucleotides agree with TRBD2. Looked up from germline, CDR1 is SGDLS and CDR2 is YYNGEE. There are 14 residues in the CDR3. Trimming at V came to 0 bases and at J to 11 bases, leaving 7 bases not matched to a gene. CDR3 region: CASSVGTGGPQQFF. The CDR3 DNA follows: TGTGCCAGCAGCGTAGGCACGGGAGGGCCTCAGCAGTTCTTC.

This clone was picked up one time. The genes are TRBV5-1 and TRBJ2-5; a weak D match, TRBD2 (5 bases). V was pared by 0 bases and J by 0 bases, with 12 bases between. Germline CDR1 and CDR2: SGHRS and YFSETQ. The CDR3 is 16 residues long. CDR3 DNA sequence: TGCGCCAGCAGCTTGGCGGCGGGTGTGGACCAAGAGACCCAGTACTTC. Its protein product is CASSLAAGVDQETQYF. Combining the CDR3 with reference TRBV5-1 and TRBJ2-5 gives the whole variable domain KAGVTQTPRYLIKTRGQQVTLSCSPISGHRSVSWYQQTPGQGLQFLFEYFSETQRNKGNFPGRFSGRQFSNSRSEMNVSTLELGDSALYLCASSLAAGVDQETQYFGPGTRLLVL.